These 32 T cell receptor beta chains came from one sample sequenced in a study of Graves' ophthalmopathy and Graves' hyperthyroidism. RNA transcripts were the source from which TCR beta CDR3 regions were amplified. RT-PCR with HTBI primers came first, then second-round multiplex PCR. TCRdb re-called the multiplex PCR reads through MiXCR, storing one row per CDR3 protein. Among approximately 700,000 distinct CDR3 sequences, around 40% were seen once, and the ten largest hold 40% to 45%. Sequencing input: peripheral blood. All receptors come from an adult man with Graves' ophthalmopathy.

Notes on this clonotype: The conserved phenylalanine or tryptophan is not found at the CDR3 terminus, so this likely reflects a read error. The DNA is omitted, as the CDR3 cannot be located on it reliably, and the CDR3 follows TCRdb's listing. The V gene is TRBV15, the J gene TRBJ1-2; TRBD1, the D gene given by the table, was not confirmed from the DNA. Per germline, CDR1 LNHNV and CDR2 YYDKDF (reference sequence). Counting both end residues, the CDR3 totals 12 amino acids. CDR3 in amino acids: CATSPLGHLYIL.

Ten or more counts support this clonotype. V usage is TRBV20-1 and J usage is TRBJ2-7; D is possibly TRBD1 (6 bases). Germline-derived CDR1 and CDR2 are DFQATT and SNEGSKA (reference sequence). CDR3 length: 13 residues. V gave up 4 bases and J gave up 3 bases, with 13 bases separating them. CDR3: CSANDRLGYEQYF. The CDR3 region has the DNA TGCAGTGCTAATGACAGGCTCGGCTACGAGCAGTACTTC.

A word on this clonotype: Because it lacks the conserved phenylalanine or tryptophan at the end, this CDR3 is likely a read error. V gene TRBV29-1 combines with J gene TRBJ1-2, with TRBD1 identical over 8 bases. Germline V gives CDR1 SQVTM, CDR2 ANQGSEA. V lost 6 bases and J lost 7; bases outside the gene matches: 4. The CDR3 spans 11 residues. Written as DNA, the CDR3 is TGCAGCGTCGCGCAGGGGGCTGGCTACACCCTC. This gives the protein CSVAQGAGYTL.

In the case of this clonotype: A much larger clone differs by one base, so this may be a read error. As DNA, the CDR3 is TGCGCCAGCAGAATCGGGGACGACGAGCAGTACTTC. This codes for CASRIGDDEQYF. This chain links TRBV10-2 with TRBJ2-7; D may be TRBD1 or TRBD2 (5 bases each). V was trimmed by 6 bases and J by 5 bases, leaving 11 bases between them. CDR1 WSHSY and CDR2 SAAADI come from the germline V gene. The CDR3 is 12 residues long.

This clonotype was counted ten times or more. J is TRBJ1-4 and V is TRBV29-1; D is possibly TRBD1 (5 bases). The length of the CDR3 is 13 residues. Germline loops: CDR1 SQVTM, CDR2 ANQGSEA. The V gene lost 6 bases and the J gene lost 6 bases, with 14 bases spanning the gap. CDR3 nucleotide sequence: TGCAGCGTCGCCGGGGCCGCCGATGAAAAACTGTTTTTT. Protein sequence: CSVAGAADEKLFF.

This clonotype has more than one count but fewer than ten. This sequence joins TRBV9 and TRBJ2-7; no clear D gene. Trimming removed 7 bases at V and 3 bases at J, with 17 bases between. The CDR3 consists of 14 residues. Germline-derived CDR1 and CDR2 are SGDLS and YYNGEE. The CDR3 loop reads CASCPWRTIYEQYF. Here the CDR3 DNA reads TGTGCCAGCTGCCCGTGGAGAACTATCTACGAGCAGTACTTC.

This clonotype appeared a few times. This chain uses TRBV20-1 with TRBJ2-7; the match to TRBD2 covers 10 bases. CDR1 and CDR2 from the germline V gene are DFQATT and SNEGSKA (reference sequence). Trimming removed 1 base from V and 6 bases from J; junction bases left unmatched: 9. CDR3 size: 15 residues. The DNA for the CDR3 is TGCAGTGCTAGAGTCACTAGCGGGGTCGAAGGCGAGCAGTACTTC. It codes for CSARVTSGVEGEQYF.

The V call is TRBV7-6, the J call TRBJ2-5; the match to TRBD1 covers 7 bases. This CDR3 comprises 15 residues. V lost 5 bases to trimming and J lost 7 bases; unmatched junction nucleotides: 13. Germline CDR1 and CDR2: SGHVS and FNYEAQ. CDR3 amino acids: CASSPTQGTTGTQYF. Written as DNA, the CDR3 is TGTGCCAGCAGCCCAACACAGGGGACCACCGGGACCCAGTACTTC.

This chain joins TRBV20-1 and TRBJ2-7; 15 nucleotides line up with TRBD2. Germline CDR1 and CDR2: DFQATT and SNEGSKA (reference sequence). The CDR3 spans 14 residues. With V trimmed by 5 bases and J by 1 base, 0 bases remained unmatched. The CDR3 spells CSAGLAGGSYEQYF. The DNA for the CDR3 is TGCAGTGCTGGACTAGCGGGAGGGTCCTACGAGCAGTACTTC.

The chain links TRBV7-8 to TRBJ2-5, with D perhaps matching TRBD1 (5 bases). The DNA end favors TRBJ2-7, so the J call may be wrong. Germline assignment: CDR1 SGHVS and CDR2 FQNEAQ. This CDR3 is 14 amino acids long. CDR3 in DNA: TGTGCCAGCAGTGAAATGGGGCCCTCCTACGAGCAGTACTTC. This gives the protein CASSEMGPSYEQYF.

This clonotype was seen just once. A much larger clone differs by one base, so this may be a read error. The chain carries TRBV20-1 and TRBJ1-1; TRBD1 is a possible D gene (5 bases). CDR3 length: 12 residues. The germline CDR1 and CDR2 sequences are DFQATT and SNEGSKA (reference sequence). Trimming shortened V by 3 bases and J by 5 bases, and 10 bases separated the two germline ends. In DNA form, the CDR3 reads TGCAGTGCTAGCGAAGGGGAAACTGAAGCTTTCTTT. Amino acids: CSASEGETEAFF.

This clonotype came up once. The chain recombines TRBV29-1 with TRBJ1-6; TRBD1 agrees at 7 bases. The germline V gene encodes CDR1 SQVTM and CDR2 ANQGSEA. The CDR3 is made up of 13 amino acids. V dropped 8 bases and J dropped 6; count of bases not matched to a gene: 7. CDR3 in amino acids: CSSSRDSNSPLHF. The CDR3 region has the DNA TGCAGCAGTTCCCGGGACAGTAATTCACCCCTCCACTTT.

The V gene is TRBV10-3, the J gene TRBJ1-5; 7 nucleotides match TRBD1. J lost 7 bases, V lost 2 bases, and 5 bases had no gene match. This CDR3 spans 14 amino acids. Per germline, CDR1 ENHRY and CDR2 SYGVKD. In DNA, the CDR3 is TGTGCCATCAGTGAGGACAGGGTACGGCAGCCCCAGCATTTT. Its translation is CAISEDRVRQPQHF.

The genes are TRBV7-9 and TRBJ1-1, with a tentative D call TRBD1 (5 bases). CDR1 is SEHNR and CDR2 is FQNEAQ in the germline V gene (reference sequence). This CDR3 contains 16 residues. The V and J ends lost 5 bases and 4 bases respectively, with 20 bases between them. The CDR3 DNA is TGTGCCAGCAGCCAAGATTATACGGGGGTGAGCACTGAAGCTTTCTTT. Its protein is CASSQDYTGVSTEAFF.

This clonotype was picked up a small number of times. This chain joins TRBV5-1 and TRBJ2-7; 13 nucleotides line up with TRBD2. J was trimmed by 2 bases and V by 4 bases; bases with no gene match: 6. CDR1 is SGHRS, CDR2 YFSETQ, per germline. The CDR3 contains 16 residues. CDR3 DNA: TGCGCCAGCAGCCTAGGACTAGCGGGAGTCACCTACGAGCAGTACTTC. It yields the protein CASSLGLAGVTYEQYF.

The V gene is TRBV6-1, the J gene TRBJ1-5; D is ambiguous. CDR1 is MNHNS and CDR2 is SASEGT in the germline V gene. The ends were cut back, 0 bases at V and 10 bases at J, with 4 bases in the middle. The CDR3 is made up of 11 amino acids. The CDR3 nucleotides are TGTGCCAGCAGTGAAGCAGCCCCCCAGCATTTT. It specifies CASSEAAPQHF.

This clonotype was found a few times. A read error is possible here, since a much larger clone lies one base away. This rearrangement joins TRBV10-3 to TRBJ1-2; D remains ambiguous. CDR1 is ENHRY, CDR2 SYGVKD, per germline. The CDR3 runs to 15 residues. Written as DNA, the CDR3 is TGTGCCACCAGTGATCAGGTCGGCACCCTCTATGGCTACACCTTC. It codes for CATSDQVGTLYGYTF.

This clonotype occurred once. A much larger clone differs from this one at a single base, so this may be a read error. The chain recombines TRBV19 with TRBJ2-2; tentative D call: TRBD2 (6 bases). This CDR3 is built from 14 residues. CDR1 LNHDA and CDR2 SQIVND come from the germline V gene (reference sequence). CDR3 region: CASRWGLNTGELLF. The CDR3, as DNA: TGTGCCAGTAGGTGGGGACTGAACACCGGGGAGCTGCTTTTT.

The J gene is TRBJ2-5, the V gene TRBV7-2, with D possibly matching TRBD2 (7 bases). This CDR3 region has 15 residues. V was pared by 8 bases and J by 4 bases, with 20 bases between. Looked up from germline, CDR1 is SGHTA and CDR2 is FQGNSA. This chain's CDR3 is CASGLGGGGGETQYF. DNA for the CDR3: TGTGCCAGCGGATTAGGGGGAGGGGGGGGAGAGACCCAGTACTTC.

The genes are TRBV9 and TRBJ2-5; D not resolved. The V gene lost 0 bases and the J gene lost 0 bases, with 12 bases spanning the gap. The CDR3 covers 16 residues. Germline-derived CDR1 and CDR2 are SGDLS and YYNGEE. CDR3 residues: CASSVGVPIHQETQYF. For the CDR3, the DNA is TGTGCCAGCAGCGTAGGAGTGCCTATTCACCAAGAGACCCAGTACTTC. Filled out from reference TRBV9 and TRBJ2-5, the complete variable domain reads DSGVTQTPKHLITATGQRVTLRCSPRSGDLSVYWYQQSLDQGLQFLIQYYNGEERAKGNILERFSAQQFPDLHSELNLSSLELGDSALYFCASSVGVPIHQETQYFGPGTRLLVL.

About this clonotype itself: The junction departs from the called germline gene at one end, perhaps through a read error. The chain carries TRBV20-1 and TRBJ1-1; possible D gene TRBD1, 5 bases. Germline CDR1 DFQATT, CDR2 SNEGSKA (reference sequence). The CDR3 consists of 15 residues. The CDR3 reads CSAPTELLMNTGAFF. CDR3 coding DNA: TGCAGTGCCCCGACAGAGCTCCTAATGAACACTGGAGCTTTCTTT.

This clonotype showed up many times. V and J are TRBV7-3 and TRBJ2-5, with D perhaps matching TRBD2 (6 bases). Per germline, CDR1 SGHTA and CDR2 FQGTGA. V was trimmed by 1 base and J by 5 bases, leaving 14 bases between them. This CDR3 region has 15 residues. The DNA for the CDR3 is TGTGCCAGCAGCTTAAAGGGGCAGAGCGGGGAGACCCAGTACTTC. Amino acid sequence: CASSLKGQSGETQYF.

The V and J genes are TRBV7-3 and TRBJ2-6; D unresolved. The CDR3 is 15 amino acids. V was clipped by 5 bases and J by 4 bases, with 12 bases between them. CDR1 is SGHTA and CDR2 is FQGTGA in the germline V gene. The DNA of the CDR3 is TGTGCCAGCAGCCAAGAGAGTTTGGGGGCCAACGTCCTGACTTTC. Translated: CASSQESLGANVLTF.

This clonotype occurred a few times. The chain recombines TRBV20-1 with TRBJ2-7; D is perhaps TRBD2 (6 bases). V lost 1 base and J lost 5, with 15 bases in between. CDR3 size: 14 residues. Germline CDR1 reads DFQATT; CDR2 reads SNEGSKA (reference sequence). The CDR3 region has the DNA TGCAGTGCTAGAGGGGACTCCGTGAAGGACGAGCAGTACTTC. Protein sequence: CSARGDSVKDEQYF.

In this sample, this clonotype turned up many times. This chain connects TRBV9 to TRBJ1-5, with D possibly being TRBD1 (6 bases). This CDR3 region has 15 residues. Per the germline V gene, CDR1 is SGDLS and CDR2 is YYNGEE. The ends were cut back, 0 bases at V and 4 bases at J, with 11 bases in the middle. CDR3 nucleotides: TGTGCCAGCAGCGTAGGGGGAACAGGGAATCAGCCCCAGCATTTT. The encoded protein is CASSVGGTGNQPQHF.

The chain couples TRBV7-9 to TRBJ1-1; D perhaps matches TRBD1 (6 bases). Trimming took off 3 bases at V and 7 bases at J, with 15 bases between the two ends. Germline CDR1 SEHNR, CDR2 FQNEAQ (reference sequence). The CDR3 has 14 amino acids. The DNA of the CDR3 is TGTGCCAGCAGCTTGGGAGACAGGATGGGTGAAGCTTTCTTT. The encoded protein is CASSLGDRMGEAFF.

In its sample, this clonotype was seen a few times. One junction end disagrees with the germline gene, perhaps due to a read error. The chain combines TRBV10-3 with TRBJ1-1; D gene unclear. CDR1 and CDR2 from the germline V gene are ENHRY and SYGVKD. The CDR3 sequence is 14 residues long. DNA of the CDR3: TGTGCCAGCAGTCGAAAGGGCAGGAGGGCTGAAGCTTTCTTT. Translated: CASSRKGRRAEAFF.

This clonotype came up a few times. The V call is TRBV7-9, the J call TRBJ1-4; the match to TRBD1 covers 8 bases. Germline V lookup: CDR1 SEHNR, CDR2 FQNEAQ (reference sequence). The CDR3 extends over 14 amino acids. Unmatched junction bases numbered 5, after V lost 5 bases and J lost 6 bases. The CDR3 DNA follows: TGTGCCAGCAGCCTGACAGGGGCGGATGAAAAACTGTTTTTT. Protein: CASSLTGADEKLFF.

This clonotype was detected only a few times. This chain links TRBV13 with TRBJ2-7, with 8 bases that match TRBD2. The CDR3 covers 16 residues. Trimming removed 0 bases from V and 0 bases from J; junction bases left unmatched: 4. Germline V gives CDR1 PRHDT, CDR2 FYEKMQ (reference sequence). CDR3 nucleotides: TGTGCCAGCAGCTTAGGCGGAGCGGGAGCCTCCTACGAGCAGTACTTC. Protein sequence: CASSLGGAGASYEQYF.

This clonotype has ten or more counts. The chain uses TRBV7-2 and TRBJ1-5; possible D gene TRBD1, 5 bases. Germline loops: CDR1 SGHTA, CDR2 FQGNSA. V shed 4 bases and J shed 5 bases, with 12 bases lying between them. The CDR3 consists of 14 residues. CDR3 residues: CASSWDGTDQPQHF. CDR3 in DNA: TGTGCCAGCAGCTGGGACGGAACTGATCAGCCCCAGCATTTT. Filled out from reference TRBV7-2 and TRBJ1-5, the complete variable domain reads GAGVSQSPSNKVTEKGKDVELRCDPISGHTALYWYRQSLGQGLEFLIYFQGNSAPDKSGLPSDRFSAERTGGSVSTLTIQRTQQEDSAVYLCASSWDGTDQPQHFGDGTRLSIL.

This clonotype was counted at least ten times. One junction end does not reproduce the germline sequence, and a read error may be involved. V and J are TRBV2 and TRBJ1-2; D remains unclear. This CDR3 has 14 amino acids. In germline, CDR1 is SNHLY, CDR2 FYNNEI. CDR3 residues: CASSEQAANNGYTF. The CDR3 nucleotides read TGTGCCAGCAGTGAACAGGCAGCTAACAATGGCTACACCTTC. The entire variable domain, with the rest obtained from reference TRBV2 and TRBJ1-2, is as follows: EPEVTQTPSHQVTQMGQEVILRCVPISNHLYFYWYRQILGQKVEFLVSFYNNEISEKSEIFDDQFSVERPDGSNFTLKIRSTKLEDSAMYFCASSEQAANNGYTFGSGTRLTVV.

This clonotype was seen a few times. The chain joins TRBV7-9 to TRBJ1-4; tentative D call: TRBD1 (5 bases). CDR1 is SEHNR and CDR2 is FQNEAQ in the germline V gene (reference sequence). V lost 0 bases, J lost 3 bases, and 8 bases lay in between. CDR3 length equals 15 residues. The CDR3 DNA follows: TGTGCCAGCAGCTTAGCGGGGGTATCTAATGAAAAACTGTTTTTT. Amino acid sequence: CASSLAGVSNEKLFF.